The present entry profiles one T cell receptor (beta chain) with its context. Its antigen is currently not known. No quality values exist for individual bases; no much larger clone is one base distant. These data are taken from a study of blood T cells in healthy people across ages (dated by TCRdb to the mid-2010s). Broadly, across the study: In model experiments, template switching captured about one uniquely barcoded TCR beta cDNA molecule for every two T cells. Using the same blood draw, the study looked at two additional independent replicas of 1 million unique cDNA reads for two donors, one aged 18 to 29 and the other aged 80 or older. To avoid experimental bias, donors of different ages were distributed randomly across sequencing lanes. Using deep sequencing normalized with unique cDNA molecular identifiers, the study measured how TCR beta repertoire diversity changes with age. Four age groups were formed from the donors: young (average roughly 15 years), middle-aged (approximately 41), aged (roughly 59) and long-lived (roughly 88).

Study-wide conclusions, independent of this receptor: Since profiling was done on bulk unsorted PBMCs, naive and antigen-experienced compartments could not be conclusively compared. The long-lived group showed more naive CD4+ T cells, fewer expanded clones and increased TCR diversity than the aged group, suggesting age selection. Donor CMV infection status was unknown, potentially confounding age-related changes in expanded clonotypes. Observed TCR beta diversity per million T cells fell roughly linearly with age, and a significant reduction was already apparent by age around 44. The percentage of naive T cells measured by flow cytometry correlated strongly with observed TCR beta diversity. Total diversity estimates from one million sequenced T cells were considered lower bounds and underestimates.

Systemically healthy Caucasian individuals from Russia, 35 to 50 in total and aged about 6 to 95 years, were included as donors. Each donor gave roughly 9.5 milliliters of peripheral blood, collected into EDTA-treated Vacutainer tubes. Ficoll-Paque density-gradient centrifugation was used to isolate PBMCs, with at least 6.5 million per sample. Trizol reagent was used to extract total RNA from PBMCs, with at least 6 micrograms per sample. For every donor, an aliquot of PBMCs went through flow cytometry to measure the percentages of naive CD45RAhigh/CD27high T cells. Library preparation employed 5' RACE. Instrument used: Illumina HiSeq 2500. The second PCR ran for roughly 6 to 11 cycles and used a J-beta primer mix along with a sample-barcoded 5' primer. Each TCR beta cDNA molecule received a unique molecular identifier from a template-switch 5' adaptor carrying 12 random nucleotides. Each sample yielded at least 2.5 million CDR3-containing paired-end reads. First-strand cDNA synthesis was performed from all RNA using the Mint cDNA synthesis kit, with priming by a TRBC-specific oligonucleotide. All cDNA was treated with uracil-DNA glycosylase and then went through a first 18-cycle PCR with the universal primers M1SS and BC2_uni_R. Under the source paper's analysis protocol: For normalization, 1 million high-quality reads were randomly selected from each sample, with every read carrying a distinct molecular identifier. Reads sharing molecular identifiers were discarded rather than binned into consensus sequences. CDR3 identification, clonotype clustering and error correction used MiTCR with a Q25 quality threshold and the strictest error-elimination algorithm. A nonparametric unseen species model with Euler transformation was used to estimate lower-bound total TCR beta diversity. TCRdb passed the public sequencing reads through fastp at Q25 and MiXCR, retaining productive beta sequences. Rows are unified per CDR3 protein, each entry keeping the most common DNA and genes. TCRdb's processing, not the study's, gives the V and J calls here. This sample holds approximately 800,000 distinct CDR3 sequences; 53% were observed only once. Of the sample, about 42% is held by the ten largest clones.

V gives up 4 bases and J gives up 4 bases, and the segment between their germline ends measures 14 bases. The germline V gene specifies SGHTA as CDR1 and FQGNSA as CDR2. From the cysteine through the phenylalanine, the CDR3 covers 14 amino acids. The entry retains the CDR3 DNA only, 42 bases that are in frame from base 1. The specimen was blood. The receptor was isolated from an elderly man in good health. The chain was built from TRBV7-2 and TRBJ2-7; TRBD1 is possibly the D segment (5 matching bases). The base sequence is TGTGCCAGCAGCTCCTTTTCGACAGATTACGAGCAGTACTTC. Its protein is CASSSFSTDYEQYF.